Listed below are T cell receptor beta chains from one sample, sequenced in a study of blood T cells in healthy people across ages. TCRdb analysed the 5' RACE reads with MiXCR anew, one entry per CDR3 protein. The table lists 1.5 million to 2 million distinct CDR3 sequences, 30% to 40% of them singletons. Sequencing was carried out using blood. All receptors derive from a woman in her 30s in good health. Each CDR3 is given with its conserved first and last residue. Each record gives: V gene, clone size, D gene, J gene, CDR3 protein, CDR3 DNA. A D gene is named only where the DNA matches it firmly. Some rows have no size entry. The others give once, few or many, or a class for an expanded clone.

>TRBV7-9|-|TRBD1|TRBJ1-4
CASRRTGATNEKLFF
TGTGCCAGCAGGCGGACAGGTGCAACTAATGAAAAACTGTTTTTT
>TRBV6-2/TRBV6-3|-|TRBD1|TRBJ1-5
CASSIQDRVIQPQHF
TGTGCCAGCAGCATTCAGGACAGGGTAATTCAGCCCCAGCATTTT
>TRBV3-1|few|-|TRBJ2-5
CASSQGRRNQETQYF
TGTGCCAGCAGCCAAGGAAGGCGTAATCAAGAGACCCAGTACTTC
>TRBV20-1|-|-|TRBJ1-1
CSAGMPGGTEAFF
TGCAGTGCTGGAATGCCCGGGGGCACTGAAGCTTTCTTT
>TRBV25-1|-|TRBD2|TRBJ2-2
CASSGGGHHTGELFF
TGTGCCAGCAGCGGGGGGGGACACCACACCGGGGAGCTGTTTTTT
>TRBV20-1|-|-|TRBJ1-1
CSARDGGANTEAFF
TGCAGTGCTAGAGATGGGGGCGCGAACACTGAAGCTTTCTTT
>TRBV9|once|TRBD2|TRBJ2-1
CASSAEGLAVYNEQFF
TGTGCCAGCAGCGCCGAGGGGCTAGCGGTATACAATGAGCAGTTCTTC
>TRBV29-1|many|-|TRBJ2-7
CSVADNYEQYF
TGCAGCGTTGCCGACAACTACGAGCAGTACTTC
>TRBV7-9|-|-|TRBJ1-2
CASGIRDNQNYGYTF
TGTGCCAGCGGCATTCGGGACAACCAGAACTATGGCTACACCTTC
>TRBV7-3|few|-|TRBJ2-1
CASSPGTVQYNEQFF
TGTGCCAGCAGCCCCGGGACGGTTCAGTACAATGAGCAGTTCTTC
>TRBV3-1|-|-|TRBJ2-5
CASSQDLRVEGQYF
TGTGCCAGCAGCCAAGATCTTAGGGTAGAAGGCCAGTACTTC
>TRBV5-1|-|TRBD2|TRBJ2-5
CASSLGPGREKKETQYF
TGCGCCAGCAGCCTGGGGCCGGGGCGGGAGAAAAAAGAGACCCAGTACTTC
>TRBV2|-|-|TRBJ1-1
CASNRGSYTEAFF
TGTGCCAGCAATCGAGGATCCTACACTGAAGCTTTCTTT